This TCR beta chain came from a study of T cell responses to AZD1222 COVID-19 vaccine. Study in general: Some second doses came at about 4 weeks and others at about 12 weeks; these were pooled. Study-wide findings and caveats: Spike-specific TCR breadth and depth both grew after two AZD1222 doses. The donor cohort was predominantly white British with a female majority, and clonal diversity may have been underestimated.

Of note for this clone: As yet, its antigen is unknown.

Method: immunoSEQ multiplex PCR; TCRdb's copy keeps in-frame clones and lacks some. The top ten clones hold about 0.49% of a sample with around 200,000 clones, around 90% of them seen once. Per germline, CDR1 SGHDT and CDR2 YYEEEE. With V trimmed by 0 bases and J by 5 bases, 7 bases remained unmatched. The CDR3 consists of 15 residues. This clonotype originated in an adult in good health. The sample here was peripheral blood, taken on day 0 of AZD1222 vaccination. This chain joins TRBV5-6 and TRBJ1-1; TRBD1 matches at 7 bases. The CDR3: CASSLGQGVNTEAFF. The CDR3 DNA sequence: TGTGCCAGCAGCTTGGGGCAGGGGGTAAATACTGAAGCTTTCTTT.